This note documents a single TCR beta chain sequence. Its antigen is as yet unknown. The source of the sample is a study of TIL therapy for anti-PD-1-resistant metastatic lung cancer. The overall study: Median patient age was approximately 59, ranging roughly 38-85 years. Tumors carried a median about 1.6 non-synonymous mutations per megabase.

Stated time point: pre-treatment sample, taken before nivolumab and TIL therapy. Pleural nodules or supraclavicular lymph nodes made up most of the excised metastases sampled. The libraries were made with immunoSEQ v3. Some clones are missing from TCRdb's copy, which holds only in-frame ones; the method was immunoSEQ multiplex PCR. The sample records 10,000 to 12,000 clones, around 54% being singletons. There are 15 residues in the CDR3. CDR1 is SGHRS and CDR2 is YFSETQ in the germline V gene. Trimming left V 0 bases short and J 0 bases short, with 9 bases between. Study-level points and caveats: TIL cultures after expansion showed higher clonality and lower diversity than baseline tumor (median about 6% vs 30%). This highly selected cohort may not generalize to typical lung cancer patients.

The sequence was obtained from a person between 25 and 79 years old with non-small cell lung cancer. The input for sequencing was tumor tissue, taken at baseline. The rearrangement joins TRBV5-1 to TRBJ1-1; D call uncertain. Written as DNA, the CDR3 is TGCGCCAGCAGCTTGGGACGGAGTATGAACACTGAAGCTTTCTTT. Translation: CASSLGRSMNTEAFF. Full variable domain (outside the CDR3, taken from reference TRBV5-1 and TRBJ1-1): KAGVTQTPRYLIKTRGQQVTLSCSPISGHRSVSWYQQTPGQGLQFLFEYFSETQRNKGNFPGRFSGRQFSNSRSEMNVSTLELGDSALYLCASSLGRSMNTEAFFGQGTRLTVV.